This record covers a single TCR beta chain. Its antigen is not identified. The sample comes from a study of cytotoxic CD8 clonotypes in ibrutinib-treated CLL. Study-wide points: Clonality went up at the time of ibrutinib response, stayed stable in sustained remission, and later dropped back toward its baseline level at progression. There were differences in sampling times between sustained-remission and progressing patients.

Here immunoSEQ multiplex PCR was the method, and the copy in TCRdb shows in-frame clones only, minus some. Seen here are under 300,000 clones, approximately 76% observed once, and the top ten hold around 5.1%. The CDR3 is 14 residues long. Germline V lookup: CDR1 SEHNR, CDR2 FQNEAQ (reference sequence). Trimming took off 0 bases at V and 4 bases at J, with 10 bases between the two ends. The TCR sequence derives from a human donor with chronic lymphocytic leukemia. Sequences were derived from PBMCs, sampled at disease progression, from a patient treated with ibrutinib. The rearrangement uses TRBV7-9 and TRBJ2-7; tentatively, D is TRBD2 (7 bases). Here the CDR3 reads CASSLAGGPYEQYF. DNA of the CDR3: TGTGCCAGCAGCTTAGCGGGGGGGCCTTACGAGCAGTACTTC.